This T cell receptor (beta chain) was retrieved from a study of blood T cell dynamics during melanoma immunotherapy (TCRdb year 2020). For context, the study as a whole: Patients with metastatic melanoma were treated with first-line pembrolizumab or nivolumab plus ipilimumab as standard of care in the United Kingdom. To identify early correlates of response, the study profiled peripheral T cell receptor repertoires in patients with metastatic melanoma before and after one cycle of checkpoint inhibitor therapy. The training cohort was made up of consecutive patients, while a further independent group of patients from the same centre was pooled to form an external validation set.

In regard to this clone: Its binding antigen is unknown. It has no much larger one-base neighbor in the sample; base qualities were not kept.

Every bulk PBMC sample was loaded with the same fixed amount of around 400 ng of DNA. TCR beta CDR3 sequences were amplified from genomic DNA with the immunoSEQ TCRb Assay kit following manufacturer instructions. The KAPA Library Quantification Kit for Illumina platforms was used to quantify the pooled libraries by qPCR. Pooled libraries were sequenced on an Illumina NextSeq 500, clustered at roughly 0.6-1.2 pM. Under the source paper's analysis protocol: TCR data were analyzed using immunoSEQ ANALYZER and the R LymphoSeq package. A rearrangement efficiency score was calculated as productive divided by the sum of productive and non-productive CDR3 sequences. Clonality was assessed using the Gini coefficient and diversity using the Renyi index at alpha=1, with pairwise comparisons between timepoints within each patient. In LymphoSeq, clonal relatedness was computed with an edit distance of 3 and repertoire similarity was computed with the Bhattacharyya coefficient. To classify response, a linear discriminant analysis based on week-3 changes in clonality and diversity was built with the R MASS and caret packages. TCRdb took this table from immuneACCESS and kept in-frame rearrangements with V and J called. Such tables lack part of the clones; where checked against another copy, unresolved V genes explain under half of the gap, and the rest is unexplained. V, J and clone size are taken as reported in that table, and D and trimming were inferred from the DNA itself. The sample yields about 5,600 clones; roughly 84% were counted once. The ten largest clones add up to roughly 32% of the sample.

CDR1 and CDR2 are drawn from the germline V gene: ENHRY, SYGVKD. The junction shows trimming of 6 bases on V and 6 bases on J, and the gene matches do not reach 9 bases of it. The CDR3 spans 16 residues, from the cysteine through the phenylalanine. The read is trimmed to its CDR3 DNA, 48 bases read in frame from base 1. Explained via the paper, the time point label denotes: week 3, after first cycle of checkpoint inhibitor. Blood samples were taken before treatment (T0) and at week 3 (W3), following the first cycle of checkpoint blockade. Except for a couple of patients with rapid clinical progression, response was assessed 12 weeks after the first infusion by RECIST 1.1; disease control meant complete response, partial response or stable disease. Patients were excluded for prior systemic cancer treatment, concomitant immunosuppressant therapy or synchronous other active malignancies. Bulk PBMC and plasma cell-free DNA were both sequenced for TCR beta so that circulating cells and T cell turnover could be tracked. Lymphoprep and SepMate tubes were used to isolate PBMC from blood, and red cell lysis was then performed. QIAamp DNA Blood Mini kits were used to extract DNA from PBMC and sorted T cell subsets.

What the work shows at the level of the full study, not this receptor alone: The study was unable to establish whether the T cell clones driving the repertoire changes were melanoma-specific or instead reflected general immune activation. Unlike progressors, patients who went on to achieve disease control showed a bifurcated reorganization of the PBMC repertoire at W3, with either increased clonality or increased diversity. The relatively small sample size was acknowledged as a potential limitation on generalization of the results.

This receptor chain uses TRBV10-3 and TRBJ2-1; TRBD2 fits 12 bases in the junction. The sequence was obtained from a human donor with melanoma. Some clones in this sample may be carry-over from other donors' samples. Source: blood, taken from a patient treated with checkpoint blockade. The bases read TGTGCCATCAGAGGGACTAGCGGGCGGGCGGGCAATGAGCAGTTCTTC. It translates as CAIRGTSGRAGNEQFF.